This T cell receptor beta chain comes out of a study of vaccination effects on CD4 cells after COVID-19. Study-wide findings and caveats: Pronounced clonal contraction occurred in clones induced by infection and by vaccine late after vaccination. Convalescent patients were scarce in the study, and it lacked early post-infection timepoints.

Of note for this clone: The antigen remains unidentified.

Data came from immunoSEQ multiplex PCR; TCRdb stores just in-frame clones and leaves some out. Among tens of thousands of clones listed, 74% were seen once. CDR1 is MNHEY and CDR2 is SMNVEV in the germline V gene (reference sequence). Deletions cut 3 bases from V and 7 bases from J, with 12 bases between. The length of the CDR3 is 14 residues. Upon completion of around ten days in culture, CD4+ T cells were isolated. All study participants received two doses of BNT162b2 or mRNA-1273 vaccine. Vaccine recipients had no previous SARS-CoV-2 infection; their nucleocapsid antibodies were negative. Half of the medium was exchanged for IL-2 medium on both days 3 and 7.

This chain uses TRBV27 with TRBJ1-4; tentatively, D is TRBD1 (5 bases). This clonotype originated in a human donor who received a COVID-19 vaccine. The sequences come from CD4+ T cells from PBMCs cultured without peptide, collected after COVID-19 vaccination. This chain's CDR3 is CASSLVGVAEKLFF. CDR3 coding DNA: TGTGCCAGCAGTTTGGTAGGGGTTGCTGAAAAACTGTTTTTT.